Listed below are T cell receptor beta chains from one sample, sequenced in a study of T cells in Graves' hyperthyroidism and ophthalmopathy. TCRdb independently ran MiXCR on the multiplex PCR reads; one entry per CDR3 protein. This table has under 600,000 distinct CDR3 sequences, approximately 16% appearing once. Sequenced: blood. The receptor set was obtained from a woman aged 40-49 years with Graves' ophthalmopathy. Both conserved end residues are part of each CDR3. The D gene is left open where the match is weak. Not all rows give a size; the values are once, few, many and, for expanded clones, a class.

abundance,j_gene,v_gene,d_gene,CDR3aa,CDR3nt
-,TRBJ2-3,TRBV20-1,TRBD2,CSAASGGHTDTQYF,TGCAGTGCTGCTAGCGGGGGGCACACAGATACGCAGTATTTT
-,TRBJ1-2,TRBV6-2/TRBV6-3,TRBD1,CASSPQGGNYGYAF,TGTGCCAGCAGCCCCCAGGGGGGAAACTATGGCTACGCCTTC
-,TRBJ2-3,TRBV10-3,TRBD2,CAISESRTRIMNTQYF,TGTGCCATCAGTGAGTCCAGGACTAGAATTATGAATACGCAGTATTTT
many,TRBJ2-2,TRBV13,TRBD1,CASSVTGGGNTGELFF,TGTGCCAGCAGCGTAACAGGGGGCGGTAACACCGGGGAGCTGTTTTTT
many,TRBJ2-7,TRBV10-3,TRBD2,CAISGVGQRESRYEQYF,TGTGCCATCAGTGGGGTGGGCCAGCGGGAGAGTAGGTACGAGCAGTACTTC
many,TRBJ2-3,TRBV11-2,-,CASSPNRGGADTQYF,TGTGCCAGCAGCCCCAACCGCGGGGGCGCAGATACGCAGTATTTT
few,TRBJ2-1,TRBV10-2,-,CATGPMGRSSYNEQFF,TGCGCCACAGGGCCCATGGGGAGGAGCTCCTACAATGAGCAGTTCTTC
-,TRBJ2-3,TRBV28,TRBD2,CASRRFRGRSTDTQYF,TGTGCCAGCAGGCGGTTTCGCGGGAGGTCCACAGATACGCAGTATTTT
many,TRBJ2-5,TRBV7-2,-,CASCYGFEETQYF,TGTGCCAGCTGCTACGGGTTCGAAGAGACCCAGTACTTC
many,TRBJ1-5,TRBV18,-,CASSDGLNQPQHF,TGTGCCAGCTCGGACGGCCTCAATCAGCCCCAGCATTTT
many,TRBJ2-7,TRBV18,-,CASSPRGGSYEQYF,TGTGCCAGCAGCCCCCGTGGCGGCTCCTACGAGCAGTACTTC
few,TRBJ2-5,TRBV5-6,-,CASSLVDRGGETQYF,TGTGCCAGCAGCTTGGTGGATAGGGGTGGGGAGACCCAGTACTTC
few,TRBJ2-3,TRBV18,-,CASSPRDGTGGPGTQYF,TGTGCCAGCTCACCACGTGATGGGACCGGGGGGCCAGGAACGCAGTATTTT
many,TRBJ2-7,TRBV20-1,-,CSASNSLSYEQYF,TGCAGTGCTAGTAACTCACTCTCCTACGAGCAGTACTTC
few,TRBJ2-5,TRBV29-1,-,CSVVWARTLQETQYF,TGCAGCGTTGTATGGGCTCGGACACTCCAAGAGACCCAGTACTTC
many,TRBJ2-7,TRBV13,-,CASSYRDDAYEQYF,TGTGCCAGCAGCTACCGGGACGACGCCTACGAGCAGTACTTC
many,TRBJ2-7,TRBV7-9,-,CASSFGGAYEQYF,TGTGCCAGCAGCTTCGGTGGGGCCTACGAGCAGTACTTC
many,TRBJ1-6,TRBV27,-,CASSLTTGSSYNSPLHF,TGTGCCAGCAGTTTAACGACAGGAAGCTCCTATAATTCACCCCTCCACTTT
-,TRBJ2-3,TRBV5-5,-,CASSWTASRTTDTQYF,TGTGCCAGCAGCTGGACAGCCTCTAGGACAACAGATACGCAGTATTTT
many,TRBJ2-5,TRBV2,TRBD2,CASRLAGTSETQYF,TGTGCCAGCAGACTAGCGGGGACGTCAGAGACCCAGTACTTC
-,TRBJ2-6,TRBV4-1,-,CASSQVGSGANVLTF,TGTGCCAGCAGCCAAGTTGGTTCTGGGGCCAACGTCCTGACTTTC
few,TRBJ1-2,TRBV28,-,CASSLLTRSHGYTF,TGTGCCAGCAGTTTACTTACCCGGTCCCATGGCTACACCTTC
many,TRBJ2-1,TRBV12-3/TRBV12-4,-,CASSRDLVNAEQFF,TGTGCCAGCAGCCGGGACCTTGTTAACGCTGAGCAGTTCTTC
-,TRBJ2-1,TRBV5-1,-,CASSLEGNQQFF,TGCGCCAGCAGCTTAGAGGGAAACCAGCAGTTCTTC
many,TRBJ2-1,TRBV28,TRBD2,CASSLYTSGMNEQFF,TGTGCCAGCAGTTTGTACACTAGCGGGATGAATGAGCAGTTCTTC
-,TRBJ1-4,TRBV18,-,CASSPRREVNEKLFF,TGTGCCAGCTCACCGAGGAGGGAGGTTAATGAAAAACTGTTTTTT
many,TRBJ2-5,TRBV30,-,CAWAQETLAETQYF,TGTGCCTGGGCTCAGGAGACCCTAGCAGAGACCCAGTACTTC
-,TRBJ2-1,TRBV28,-,CASSTGTEYNEQFF,TGTGCCAGTTCTACCGGGACCGAATACAATGAGCAGTTCTTC
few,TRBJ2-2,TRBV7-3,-,CASSLGVSVNTGELFF,TGTGCCAGCAGCTTAGGGGTTAGCGTGAACACCGGGGAGCTGTTTTTT
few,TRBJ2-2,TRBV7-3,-,CASSLARANTGELFF,TGTGCCAGCAGCTTAGCTAGGGCGAACACCGGGGAGCTGTTTTTT
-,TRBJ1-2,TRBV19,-,CASSLQDVRGYTF,TGTGCCAGTAGCCTACAGGACGTTCGGGGCTACACCTTC
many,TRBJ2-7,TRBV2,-,CASSEAFFEQYF,TGTGCCAGCAGTGAGGCCTTCTTTGAGCAGTACTTC
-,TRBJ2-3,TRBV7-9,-,CASSLGLAGSDTQYF,TGTGCCAGCAGCTTAGGGCTTGCGGGTTCGGATACGCAGTATTTT
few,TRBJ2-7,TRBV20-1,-,CSARDPRGGGEQYF,TGCAGTGCTAGAGATCCGCGGGGAGGTGGCGAGCAGTACTTC
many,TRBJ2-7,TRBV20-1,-,CSASARASYEQYF,TGCAGTGCTAGCGCTAGGGCCTCCTACGAGCAGTACTTC
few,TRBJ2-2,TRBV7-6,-,CASSIEPINTGELFF,TGTGCCAGCAGCATCGAGCCGATAAACACCGGGGAGCTGTTTTTT
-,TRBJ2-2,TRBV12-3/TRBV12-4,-,CASWELGNGELFF,TGTGCCAGTTGGGAGCTTGGAAACGGGGAGCTGTTTTTT
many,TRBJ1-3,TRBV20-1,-,CSASLGVSAGEGNTIYF,TGCAGTGCTTCATTAGGGGTGTCGGCAGGGGAAGGAAACACCATATATTTT
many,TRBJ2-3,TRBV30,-,CAWSVQSSTDTQYF,TGTGCCTGGAGTGTACAGAGTAGCACAGATACGCAGTATTTT
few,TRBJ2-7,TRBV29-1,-,CSVGKAPSYEQYF,TGCAGCGTTGGGAAAGCACCCTCCTACGAGCAGTACTTC
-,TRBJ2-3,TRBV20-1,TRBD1,CSALGTGGRDTQYF,TGCAGTGCCCTAGGGACAGGAGGAAGAGATACGCAGTATTTT
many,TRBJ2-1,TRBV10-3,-,CAISESTQGRGYNEQFF,TGTGCCATCAGTGAGTCCACCCAGGGTAGAGGCTACAATGAGCAGTTCTTC
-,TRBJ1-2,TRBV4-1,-,CASSQFFNQKNYGYTF,TGCGCCAGCAGCCAATTTTTTAACCAGAAGAACTATGGCTACACCTTC
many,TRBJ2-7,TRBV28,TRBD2,CASSLLAGLSVYEQYF,TGTGCCAGCAGTTTATTAGCGGGACTTTCCGTATACGAGCAGTACTTC
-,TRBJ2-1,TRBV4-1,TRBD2,CASSQPISGRDNEQFF,TGCGCCAGCAGCCAGCCAATTAGCGGGAGGGACAATGAGCAGTTCTTC
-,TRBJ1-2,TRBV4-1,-,CASSQEAPPRGRGYTF,TGCGCCAGCAGCCAAGAAGCCCCCCCACGAGGACGTGGCTACACCTTC
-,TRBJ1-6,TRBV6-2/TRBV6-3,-,CASTLPGVNSPLHF,TGTGCCAGCACCCTACCAGGGGTTAATTCACCCCTCCACTTT
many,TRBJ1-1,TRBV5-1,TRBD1,CASSKETGGNTEAFF,TGCGCCAGCAGCAAAGAAACAGGGGGGAACACTGAAGCTTTCTTT
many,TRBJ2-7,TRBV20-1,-,CSAKQGFDSYEQYF,TGCAGTGCTAAACAGGGTTTTGATTCCTACGAGCAGTACTTC
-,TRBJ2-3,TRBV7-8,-,CASSYHNRAAVDTQYF,TGTGCCAGCAGCTACCACAACAGGGCCGCCGTAGATACGCAGTATTTT
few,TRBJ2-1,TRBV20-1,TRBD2,CSARLAGPGHNEQFF,TGCAGTGCTAGACTAGCGGGACCCGGTCACAATGAGCAGTTCTTC
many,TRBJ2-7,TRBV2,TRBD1,CASSVDRAEQYF,TGTGCCAGCAGTGTGGACAGGGCCGAGCAGTACTTC
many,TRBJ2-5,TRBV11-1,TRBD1,CASSLGGTGSPLQETQYF,TGTGCCAGCAGCTTAGGGGGGACAGGGTCCCCTCTACAAGAGACCCAGTACTTC
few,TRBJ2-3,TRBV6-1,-,CASTPTGDGDTDTQYF,TGTGCCAGCACCCCTACGGGGGACGGAGACACAGATACGCAGTATTTT